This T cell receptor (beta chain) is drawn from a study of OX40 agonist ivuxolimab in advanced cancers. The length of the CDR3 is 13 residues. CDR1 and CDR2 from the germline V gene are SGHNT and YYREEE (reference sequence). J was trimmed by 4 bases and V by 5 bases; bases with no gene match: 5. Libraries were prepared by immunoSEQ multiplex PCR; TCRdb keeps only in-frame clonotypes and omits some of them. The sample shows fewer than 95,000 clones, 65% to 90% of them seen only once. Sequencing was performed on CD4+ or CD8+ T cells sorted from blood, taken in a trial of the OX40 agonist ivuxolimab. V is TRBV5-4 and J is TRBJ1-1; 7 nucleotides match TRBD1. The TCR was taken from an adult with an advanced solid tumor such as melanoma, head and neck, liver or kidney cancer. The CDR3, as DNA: TGTGCCAGCAGGAAACAGGGGTCCACTGAAGCTTTCTTT. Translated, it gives CASRKQGSTEAFF.